Included here is one T cell receptor (beta chain) sequence, with context. These data come from a study of shared clonotypes between healthy human individuals. TCRdb's table, derived via immunoSEQ multiplex PCR, lists solely in-frame clones and lacks some. The sample carries over 2 million clones, 85% to 95% recorded once. Trimming took off 5 bases at V and 1 base at J, with 17 bases between the two ends. This CDR3 is 15 amino acids long. CDR1 and CDR2 from the germline V gene are GTSNPN and SVGIG (reference sequence). The sequence was collected from a man between 18 and 35 years old in good health. Some clones in this sample may be carry-over from other donors' samples. Material for sequencing was naive CD4+ T cells from PBMCs. Subset described: CD45RA+ positively selected. The V call is TRBV30, the J call TRBJ1-1; a possible D gene is TRBD1 (6 bases). CDR3 amino acids: CAWVGLTGANTEAFF. For the CDR3, the DNA is TGTGCCTGGGTGGGGTTGACAGGAGCGAACACTGAAGCTTTCTTT.